These 26 T cell receptor beta chains were sequenced from one sample in a study of blood T cell repertoires in COVID-19 (dated by TCRdb to 2018 to 2021). Libraries came from the immunoSEQ multiplex PCR assay. Held by TCRdb, this immuneACCESS table contains in-frame sequences only and omits some clones. Under half of the omission traces to an unresolved V gene where checked; the cause of the rest is unknown. Here the sample has about 300,000 clones; around nine tenths occur a single time. Of the sample, roughly 2.9% falls within the top ten clones. The source material was PBMCs or T cells enriched from blood (not recorded which). The source is a woman aged 45-59 years who had been exposed to COVID-19.

The chain uses TRBV18 and TRBJ2-7; 7 bases fit TRBD1. CDR3 size: 14 residues. J gave up 5 bases and V 3 bases, and 7 bases lay outside the gene matches. From germline, CDR1 is KGHSH and CDR2 LQKENI. The CDR3 sequence: CASSPDRQGNEQYF. The CDR3, as DNA: TGTGCCAGCTCACCCGATCGACAGGGTAACGAGCAGTACTTC.

This clone was seen a few times. This chain joins TRBV5-8 and TRBJ2-3; D perhaps matches TRBD2 (7 bases). Trimming stripped 4 bases from V and 2 bases from J, with 23 bases between. Germline V gives CDR1 SGHTS, CDR2 YDEGEE. This CDR3 has 18 amino acids. In DNA, the CDR3 is TGTGCCAGCAGCCAGGGGACTACCCCCGGCCTTGCCACAGATACGCAGTATTTT. Protein sequence: CASSQGTTPGLATDTQYF.

This chain joins TRBV29-1 and TRBJ2-1; 11 bases agree with TRBD1. The CDR3 spans 15 residues. Germline CDR1 is SQVTM and CDR2 is ANQGSEA. The V gene end was trimmed by 1 base and the J gene end by 7 bases; junction bases not matched to a gene: 6. CDR3 residues: CSVEADRGLSNEQFF. The DNA for the CDR3 is TGCAGCGTTGAAGCGGACAGGGGGCTATCAAATGAGCAGTTCTTC.

The chain joins TRBV3-1 (or the pseudogene TRBV3-2) to TRBJ2-5; TRBD1 is a possible D gene (6 bases). Germline values: CDR1 LGHDT, CDR2 YNNKEL (reference sequence). Trimming removed 6 bases at V and 7 bases at J, with 18 bases between. The CDR3 sequence is 14 residues long. The CDR3 sequence: CASRFEGTKGTQYF. The CDR3 DNA is TGTGCCAGCAGGTTCGAGGGGACAAAGGGGACCCAGTACTTC.

The chain joins TRBV5-5 to TRBJ2-3; 12 bases align to TRBD2. Germline assignment: CDR1 SGHKS and CDR2 YYEKEE (reference sequence). Unmatched junction bases numbered 7, after V lost 4 bases and J lost 4 bases. The CDR3 is made up of 16 amino acids. The CDR3 reads CASSPPLAGGSDTQYF. The CDR3 nucleotides read TGTGCCAGCAGCCCTCCACTAGCGGGGGGTTCAGATACGCAGTATTTT.

In its sample, this clone was seen once. This chain joins TRBV5-1 and TRBJ1-5; D is undetermined. This CDR3 has 16 amino acids. V was trimmed by 4 bases and J by 0 bases, leaving 14 bases between them. The germline gives CDR1 SGHRS, CDR2 YFSETQ. The CDR3 protein is CASSVAPGISNQPQHF. The DNA for the CDR3 is TGCGCCAGCAGCGTGGCGCCCGGGATTAGCAATCAGCCCCAGCATTTT.

This chain connects TRBV7-9 to TRBJ2-1, with D perhaps matching TRBD2 (5 bases). Germline loops: CDR1 SEHNR, CDR2 FQNEAQ (reference sequence). Deletions cut 4 bases from V and 1 base from J, with 11 bases between. This CDR3 contains 15 residues. CDR3 sequence (DNA): TGTGCCAGCAGCTCCGGGCCGGGGTCCTACAATGAGCAGTTCTTC. This codes for CASSSGPGSYNEQFF.

The chain links TRBV7-8 to TRBJ2-1; 9 positions match TRBD2. Losses at the gene ends were 4 bases for V and 13 bases for J; bases not matched to a gene: 8. This CDR3 spans 13 amino acids. Germline V gene data show CDR1 as SGHVS and CDR2 as FQNEAQ. The CDR3 protein is CASSSKEGLAQFF. In nucleotides, the CDR3 is TGTGCCAGCAGCTCAAAGGAGGGACTAGCCCAGTTCTTC.

The J gene is TRBJ1-4, the V gene TRBV27, with 7 bases that match TRBD1. The CDR3 covers 15 residues. V lost 1 base, J lost 7 bases, and 6 bases stayed unmatched. Germline assignment: CDR1 MNHEY and CDR2 SMNVEV (reference sequence). The CDR3 bases are TGTGCCAGCAGTTTATGGCTGGCAGGGGGTGAAAAACTGTTTTTT. Protein product: CASSLWLAGGEKLFF.

The chain couples TRBV7-8 to TRBJ1-1, with D maybe TRBD1 (6 bases). Deletions cut 4 bases from V and 4 bases from J, with 16 bases between. This CDR3 comprises 15 residues. Germline-derived CDR1 and CDR2 are SGHVS and FQNEAQ. The CDR3 spells CASSYIGGLGTEAFF. In DNA form, the CDR3 reads TGTGCCAGCAGCTATATAGGGGGTCTCGGCACTGAAGCTTTCTTT.

The genes are TRBV5-4 and TRBJ2-7; 7 nucleotides line up with TRBD1. The CDR3 totals 15 residues. V lost 3 bases, J lost 3 bases, and 9 bases stayed unmatched. Looked up from germline, CDR1 is SGHNT and CDR2 is YYREEE (reference sequence). CDR3 in amino acids: CASSSGQVGNYEQYF. The CDR3 nucleotides are TGTGCCAGCAGCTCTGGACAGGTCGGGAACTACGAGCAGTACTTC.

In this sample, this clone turned up once. The chain recombines TRBV12-3 or TRBV12-4 with TRBJ1-4, with D unclear. V shed 6 bases and J shed 8 bases, with 10 bases lying between them. This CDR3 is built from 12 residues. The CDR3 reads CASREEGEKLFF. In DNA form, the CDR3 reads TGTGCCAGCAGGGAGGAGGGAGAAAAACTGTTTTTT.

CDR3 amino acids: CASSPFGTGGSLETQYF. CDR3 nucleotides: TGTGCCAGCTCACCATTCGGAACCGGGGGGTCCCTGGAGACCCAGTACTTC. The genes are TRBV18 and TRBJ2-5; 7 nucleotides agree with TRBD2. Germline V lookup: CDR1 KGHSH, CDR2 LQKENI. With 2 bases clipped from V and 5 bases from J, the junction kept 14 bases outside the gene matches. This CDR3 spans 17 amino acids.

This sequence joins TRBV10-3 and TRBJ2-1; TRBD2 aligns across 13 bases. Germline V gene lookup returns CDR1 ENHRY and CDR2 SYGVKD. V lost 6 bases and J lost 6; bases outside the gene matches: 2. The CDR3 runs to 14 residues. The CDR3 DNA reads as TGTGCCATCAGACTAGCGGGGGGGGTCAATGAGCAGTTCTTC. Translating it yields CAIRLAGGVNEQFF.

The gene calls are TRBV27 and TRBJ1-2; 8 bases fit TRBD1. CDR3 size: 14 residues. Trimming removed 6 bases from V and 4 bases from J; junction bases left unmatched: 7. Germline loops: CDR1 MNHEY, CDR2 SMNVEV (reference sequence). The CDR3 region has the DNA TGTGCCAGCAGAAAAGGACAGGGCTTCTATGGCTACACCTTC. Its protein is CASRKGQGFYGYTF.

J is TRBJ2-3 and V is TRBV3-1 (or the pseudogene TRBV3-2); TRBD2 aligns across 7 bases. The germline gives CDR1 LGHDT, CDR2 YNNKEL (reference sequence). The CDR3 sequence is 16 residues long. Trimming took 3 bases from V and 0 from J; bases not matched to a gene: 6. The DNA of the CDR3 is TGTGCCAGCAGCCATGGGGGGGTCATTAGCACAGATACGCAGTATTTT. Translation gives CASSHGGVISTDTQYF.

This clone was seen a single time. The V and J genes are TRBV27 and TRBJ1-1, with 7 bases aligning to TRBD1. The CDR3 totals 12 residues. Trimming removed 9 bases from V and 1 base from J; junction bases left unmatched: 2. CDR1 is MNHEY and CDR2 is SMNVEV in the germline V gene (reference sequence). CDR3 region: CASYRGNTEAFF. CDR3 coding DNA: TGTGCCAGTTACAGGGGGAACACTGAAGCTTTCTTT.

This chain connects TRBV7-6 to TRBJ1-1; 7 nucleotides line up with TRBD1. From germline, CDR1 is SGHVS and CDR2 FNYEAQ. The CDR3 contains 14 residues. V trimming: 7 bases; J trimming: 4 bases; junction bases outside the gene matches: 9. The CDR3 region is CASTGIQGSTEAFF. The CDR3 DNA reads as TGTGCCAGCACCGGAATACAGGGGAGCACTGAAGCTTTCTTT.

The chain couples TRBV5-1 to TRBJ2-7, with 8 bases aligning to TRBD1. CDR1 and CDR2 (germline): SGHRS, YFSETQ. There are 17 residues in the CDR3. Trimming took 4 bases from V and 0 from J; bases not matched to a gene: 12. The CDR3 spells CASSGNHGTGFSYEQYF. CDR3 bases: TGCGCCAGCAGCGGGAACCACGGGACAGGCTTCTCCTACGAGCAGTACTTC.

The J gene is TRBJ1-5, the V gene TRBV28, with TRBD1 matching over 8 bases. Unmatched junction bases numbered 11, after V lost 11 bases and J lost 11 bases. Per the germline V gene, CDR1 is MDHEN and CDR2 is SYDVKM. The CDR3 has 12 amino acids. For the CDR3, the DNA is TGTGCCGCCGCCCCGATGGACAGGGCCCAGCATTTT. It yields the protein CAAAPMDRAQHF.

The chain couples TRBV7-9 to TRBJ1-3; 7 bases agree with TRBD1. With 5 bases clipped from V and 0 bases from J, the junction kept 7 bases outside the gene matches. Germline CDR1 reads SEHNR; CDR2 reads FQNEAQ (reference sequence). The CDR3 sequence is 16 residues long. The CDR3: CASSGTATDSGNTIYF. The CDR3 DNA follows: TGTGCCAGCAGCGGGACAGCTACTGACTCTGGAAACACCATATATTTT.

The genes are TRBV5-6 and TRBJ1-5; D may be TRBD1 (5 bases). In germline, CDR1 is SGHDT, CDR2 YYEEEE. V was cut by 1 base and J by 2 bases, with 13 bases left in between. CDR3 length equals 16 residues. CDR3 in amino acids: CASSLFAGGGNQPQHF. CDR3 DNA: TGTGCCAGCAGCTTGTTCGCCGGGGGAGGCAATCAGCCCCAGCATTTT. Complete variable domain (other parts from reference TRBV5-6 and TRBJ1-5): DAGVTQSPTHLIKTRGQQVTLRCSPKSGHDTVSWYQQALGQGPQFIFQYYEEEERQRGNFPDRFSGHQFPNYSSELNVNALLLGDSALYLCASSLFAGGGNQPQHFGDGTRLSIL.

The chain uses TRBV20-1 and TRBJ2-5; D gene ambiguous. The germline V and J ends were trimmed by 0 bases and 11 bases, with 10 bases remaining between them. CDR3 length: 11 residues. Germline V gene data show CDR1 as DFQATT and CDR2 as SNEGSKA (reference sequence). The CDR3 sequence: CSARDGRRQYF. CDR3 nucleotide sequence: TGCAGTGCTAGAGATGGGCGCCGTCAGTACTTC.

V and J are TRBV7-2 and TRBJ2-7; 7 bases are shared with TRBD1. The CDR3 extends over 15 amino acids. Germline V gene sequence: CDR1 SGHTA, CDR2 FQGNSA. V shed 4 bases and J 5 bases; nucleotides not matched to a gene: 11. CDR3 nucleotide sequence: TGTGCCAGCAGCTATGACAGGGTGGTAGGTCACGAGCAGTACTTC. Protein: CASSYDRVVGHEQYF.

V and J are TRBV19 and TRBJ2-2; 9 bases map to TRBD2. In germline, CDR1 is LNHDA, CDR2 SQIVND (reference sequence). Trimming removed 3 bases from V and 0 bases from J; junction bases left unmatched: 8. The CDR3 consists of 18 residues. In DNA form, the CDR3 reads TGTGCCAGTAGTATCAAGGGACTAGCTATTACGAACACCGGGGAGCTGTTTTTT. The encoded protein is CASSIKGLAITNTGELFF.

The CDR3 DNA reads TGTGCCAGCAGCTTTAGCGGGGCCTACGAGCAGTACTTC. This encodes CASSFSGAYEQYF. V usage is TRBV7-2 and J usage is TRBJ2-7; 8 bases fit TRBD2. The germline CDR1 and CDR2 sequences are SGHTA and FQGNSA. V gave up 3 bases and J gave up 2 bases; unmatched junction bases: 0. This CDR3 contains 13 residues.